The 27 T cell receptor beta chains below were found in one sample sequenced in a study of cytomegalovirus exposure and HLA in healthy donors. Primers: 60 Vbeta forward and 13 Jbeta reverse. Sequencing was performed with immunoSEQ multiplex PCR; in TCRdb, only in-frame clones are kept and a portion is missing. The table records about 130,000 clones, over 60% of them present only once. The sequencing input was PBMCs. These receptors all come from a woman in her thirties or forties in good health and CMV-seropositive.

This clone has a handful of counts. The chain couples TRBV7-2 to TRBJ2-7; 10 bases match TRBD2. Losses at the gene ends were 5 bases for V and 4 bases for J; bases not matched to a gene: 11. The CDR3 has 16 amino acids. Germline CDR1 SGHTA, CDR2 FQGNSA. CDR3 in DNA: TGTGCCAGCAGCCCCCGGGGAGCGGGAGGGCAATACGAGCAGTACTTC. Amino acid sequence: CASSPRGAGGQYEQYF.

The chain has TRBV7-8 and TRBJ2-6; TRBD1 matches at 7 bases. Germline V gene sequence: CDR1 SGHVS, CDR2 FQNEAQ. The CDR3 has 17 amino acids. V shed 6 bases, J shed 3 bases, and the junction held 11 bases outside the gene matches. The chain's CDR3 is CASRLTGAFGGANVLTF. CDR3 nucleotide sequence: TGTGCCAGCAGATTAACAGGGGCCTTTGGTGGGGCCAACGTCCTGACTTTC.

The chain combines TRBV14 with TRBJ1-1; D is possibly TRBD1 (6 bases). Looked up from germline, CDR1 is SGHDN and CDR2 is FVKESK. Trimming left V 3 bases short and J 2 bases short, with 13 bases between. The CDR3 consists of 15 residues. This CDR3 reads CASSQGALINTEAFF. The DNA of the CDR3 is TGTGCCAGCAGCCAGGGGGCCCTGATAAACACTGAAGCTTTCTTT.

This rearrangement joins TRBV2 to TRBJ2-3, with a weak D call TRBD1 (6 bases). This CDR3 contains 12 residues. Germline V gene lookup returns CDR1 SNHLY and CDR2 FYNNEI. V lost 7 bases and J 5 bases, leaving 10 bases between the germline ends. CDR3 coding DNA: TGTGCCAGCAAGGGGGTGGGAGATACGCAGTATTTT. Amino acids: CASKGVGDTQYF.

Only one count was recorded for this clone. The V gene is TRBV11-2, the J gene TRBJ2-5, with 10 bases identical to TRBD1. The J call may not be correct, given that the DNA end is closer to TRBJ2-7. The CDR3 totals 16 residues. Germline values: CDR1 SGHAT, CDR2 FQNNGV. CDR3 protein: CASRVWGKGTGVEQYF. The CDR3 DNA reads TGTGCCAGCAGGGTTTGGGGTAAGGGGACAGGGGTCGAGCAGTACTTC.

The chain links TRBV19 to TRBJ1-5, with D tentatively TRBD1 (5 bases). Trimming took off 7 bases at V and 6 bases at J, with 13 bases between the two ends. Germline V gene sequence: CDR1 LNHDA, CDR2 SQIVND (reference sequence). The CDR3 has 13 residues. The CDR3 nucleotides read TGTGCCAGTACTACAGGATGGGGTCAGCCCCAGCATTTT. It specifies CASTTGWGQPQHF.

The CDR3 loop reads CAWGGAYEQYF. The CDR3 DNA reads TGTGCCTGGGGGGGGGCCTACGAGCAGTACTTC. This chain joins TRBV30 and TRBJ2-5; 7 nucleotides line up with TRBD2. The closer fit of TRBJ2-7 to the DNA end suggests the J call may be wrong. Germline CDR1 is GTSNPN and CDR2 is SVGIG (reference sequence). This CDR3 comprises 11 residues.

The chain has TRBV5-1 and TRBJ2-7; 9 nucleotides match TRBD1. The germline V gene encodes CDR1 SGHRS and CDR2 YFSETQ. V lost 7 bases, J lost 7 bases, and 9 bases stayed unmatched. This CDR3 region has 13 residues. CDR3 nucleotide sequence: TGCGCCAGCGGGGAACAGGGGGCTAAGGAGCAGTACTTC. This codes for CASGEQGAKEQYF.

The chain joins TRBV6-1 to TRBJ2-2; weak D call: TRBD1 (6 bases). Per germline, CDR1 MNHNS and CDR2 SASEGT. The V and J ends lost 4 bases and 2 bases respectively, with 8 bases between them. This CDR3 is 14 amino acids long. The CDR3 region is CASSGTANTGELFF. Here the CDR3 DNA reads TGTGCCAGCAGTGGGACAGCTAACACCGGGGAGCTGTTTTTT.

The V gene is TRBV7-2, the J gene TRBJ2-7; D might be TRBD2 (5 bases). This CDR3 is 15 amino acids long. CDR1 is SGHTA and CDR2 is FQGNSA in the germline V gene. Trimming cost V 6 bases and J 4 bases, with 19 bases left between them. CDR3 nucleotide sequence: TGTGCCAGCAGTAATATTCGGACTCGGTTGTACGAGCAGTACTTC. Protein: CASSNIRTRLYEQYF. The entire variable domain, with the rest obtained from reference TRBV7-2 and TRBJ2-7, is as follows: GAGVSQSPSNKVTEKGKDVELRCDPISGHTALYWYRQSLGQGLEFLIYFQGNSAPDKSGLPSDRFSAERTGGSVSTLTIQRTQQEDSAVYLCASSNIRTRLYEQYFGPGTRLTVT.

As DNA, the CDR3 is TGTGCCAGTACAAGGACTAGCGCTTCCTACGAGCAGTACTTC. Protein product: CASTRTSASYEQYF. The V and J genes are TRBV28 and TRBJ2-7; 9 nucleotides agree with TRBD2. This CDR3 comprises 14 residues. CDR1 and CDR2 (germline): MDHEN, SYDVKM. J was trimmed by 1 base and V by 9 bases; bases with no gene match: 7.

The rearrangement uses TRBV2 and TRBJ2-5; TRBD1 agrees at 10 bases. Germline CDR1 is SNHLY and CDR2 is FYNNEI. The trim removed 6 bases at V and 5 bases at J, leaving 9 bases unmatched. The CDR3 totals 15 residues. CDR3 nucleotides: TGTGCCAGCAGAACGGGACAGGGGACGGGGGAGACCCAGTACTTC. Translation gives CASRTGQGTGETQYF. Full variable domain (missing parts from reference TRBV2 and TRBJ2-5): EPEVTQTPSHQVTQMGQEVILRCVPISNHLYFYWYRQILGQKVEFLVSFYNNEISEKSEIFDDQFSVERPDGSNFTLKIRSTKLEDSAMYFCASRTGQGTGETQYFGPGTRLLVL.

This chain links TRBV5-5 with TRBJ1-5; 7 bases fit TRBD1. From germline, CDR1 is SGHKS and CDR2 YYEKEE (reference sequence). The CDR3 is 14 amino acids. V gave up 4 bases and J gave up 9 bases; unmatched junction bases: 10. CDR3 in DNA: TGTGCCAGCAGCGTAGGACAGGAGATACGGCCCCAGCATTTT. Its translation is CASSVGQEIRPQHF. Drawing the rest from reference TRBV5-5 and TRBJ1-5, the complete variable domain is DAGVTQSPTHLIKTRGQQVTLRCSPISGHKSVSWYQQVLGQGPQFIFQYYEKEERGRGNFPDRFSARQFPNYSSELNVNALLLGDSALYLCASSVGQEIRPQHFGDGTRLSIL.

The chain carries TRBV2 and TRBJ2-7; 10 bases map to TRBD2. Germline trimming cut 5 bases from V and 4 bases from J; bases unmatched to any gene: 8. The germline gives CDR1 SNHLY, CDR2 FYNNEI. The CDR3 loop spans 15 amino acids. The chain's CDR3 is CASSILAGEQYEQYF. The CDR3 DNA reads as TGTGCCAGCAGTATTCTAGCGGGAGAGCAGTACGAGCAGTACTTC.

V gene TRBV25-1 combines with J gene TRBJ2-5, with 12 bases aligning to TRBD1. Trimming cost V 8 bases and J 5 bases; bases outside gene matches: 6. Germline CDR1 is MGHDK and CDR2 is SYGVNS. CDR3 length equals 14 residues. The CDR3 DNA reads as TGTGCCAGCCGGGACAGGGGGCGAGTGGAGACCCAGTACTTC. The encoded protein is CASRDRGRVETQYF.

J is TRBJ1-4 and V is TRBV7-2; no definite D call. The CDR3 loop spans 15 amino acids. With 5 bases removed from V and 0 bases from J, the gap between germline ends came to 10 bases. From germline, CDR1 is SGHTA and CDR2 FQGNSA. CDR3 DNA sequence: TGTGCCAGCAGCGAAGACACTTCAACTAATGAAAAACTGTTTTTT. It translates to CASSEDTSTNEKLFF.

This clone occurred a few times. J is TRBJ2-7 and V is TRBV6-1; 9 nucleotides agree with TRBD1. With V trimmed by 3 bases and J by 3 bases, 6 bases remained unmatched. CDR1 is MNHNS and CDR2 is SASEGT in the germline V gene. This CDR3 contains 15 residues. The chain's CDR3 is CASSEPPGQGYEQYF. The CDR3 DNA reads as TGTGCCAGCAGTGAGCCTCCGGGACAGGGCTACGAGCAGTACTTC.

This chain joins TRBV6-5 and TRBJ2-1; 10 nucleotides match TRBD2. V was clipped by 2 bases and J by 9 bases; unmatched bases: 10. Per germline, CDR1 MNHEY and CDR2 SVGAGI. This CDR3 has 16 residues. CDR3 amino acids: CASSYVSSGRVTEQFF. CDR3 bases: TGTGCCAGCAGTTACGTATCTAGCGGGAGAGTGACTGAGCAGTTCTTC.

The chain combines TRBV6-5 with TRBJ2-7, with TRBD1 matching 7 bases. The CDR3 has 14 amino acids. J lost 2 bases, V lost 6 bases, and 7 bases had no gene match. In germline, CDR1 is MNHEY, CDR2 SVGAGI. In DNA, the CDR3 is TGTGCCAGCAGCCTAAACAGGGGCCCCTACGAGCAGTACTTC. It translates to CASSLNRGPYEQYF.

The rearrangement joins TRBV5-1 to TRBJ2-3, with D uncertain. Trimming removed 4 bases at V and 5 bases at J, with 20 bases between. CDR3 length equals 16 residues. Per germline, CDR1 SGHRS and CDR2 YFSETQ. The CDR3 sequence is CASSPFGQAVQDTQYF. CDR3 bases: TGCGCCAGCAGCCCTTTTGGGCAGGCCGTTCAAGATACGCAGTATTTT.

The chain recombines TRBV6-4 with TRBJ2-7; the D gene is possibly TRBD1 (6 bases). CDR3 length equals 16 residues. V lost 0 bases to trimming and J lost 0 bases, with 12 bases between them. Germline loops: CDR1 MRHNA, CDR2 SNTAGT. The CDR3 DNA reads TGTGCCAGCAGTGACTCGAACCGACAGGTCTCCTACGAGCAGTACTTC. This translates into CASSDSNRQVSYEQYF.

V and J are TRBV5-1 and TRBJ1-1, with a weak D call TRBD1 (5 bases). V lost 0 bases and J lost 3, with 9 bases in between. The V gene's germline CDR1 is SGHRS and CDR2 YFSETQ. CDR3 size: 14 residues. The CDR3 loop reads CASSLARADTEAFF. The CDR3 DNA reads TGCGCCAGCAGCTTGGCCAGGGCAGACACTGAAGCTTTCTTT.

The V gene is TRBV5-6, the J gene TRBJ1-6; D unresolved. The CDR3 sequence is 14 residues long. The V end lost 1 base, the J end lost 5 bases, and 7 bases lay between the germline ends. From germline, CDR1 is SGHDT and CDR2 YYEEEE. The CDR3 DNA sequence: TGTGCCAGCAGCTTGTCCCAGAATAATTCACCCCTCCACTTT. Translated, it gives CASSLSQNNSPLHF.

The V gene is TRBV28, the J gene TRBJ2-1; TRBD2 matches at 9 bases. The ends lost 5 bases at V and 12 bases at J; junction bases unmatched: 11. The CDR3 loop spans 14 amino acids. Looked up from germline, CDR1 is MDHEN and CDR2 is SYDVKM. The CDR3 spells CASSQREVKYGQFF. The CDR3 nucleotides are TGTGCCAGCAGTCAGCGGGAGGTGAAATATGGGCAGTTCTTC.

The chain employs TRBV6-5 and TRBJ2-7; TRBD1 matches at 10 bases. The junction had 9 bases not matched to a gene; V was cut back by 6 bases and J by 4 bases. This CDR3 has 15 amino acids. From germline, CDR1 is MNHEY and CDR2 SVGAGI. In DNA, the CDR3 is TGTGCCAGCAGCCCGGGACAGGGGTTTCGGTACGAGCAGTACTTC. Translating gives CASSPGQGFRYEQYF.

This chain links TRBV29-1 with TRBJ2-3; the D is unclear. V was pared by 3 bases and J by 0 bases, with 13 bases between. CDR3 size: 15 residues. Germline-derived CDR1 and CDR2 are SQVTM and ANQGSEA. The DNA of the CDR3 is TGCAGCGTTGAGTTATTCCAGGCGAGCACAGATACGCAGTATTTT. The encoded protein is CSVELFQASTDTQYF.

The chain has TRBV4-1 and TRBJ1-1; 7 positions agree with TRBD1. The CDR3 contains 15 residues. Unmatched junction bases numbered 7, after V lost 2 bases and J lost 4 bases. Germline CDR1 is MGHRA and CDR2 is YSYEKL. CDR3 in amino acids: CASSQSEQGTTEAFF. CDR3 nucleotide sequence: TGCGCCAGCAGCCAATCGGAACAGGGGACCACTGAAGCTTTCTTT.